This section outlines one TCR beta chain sequence together with its context. The data belong to a study of CD8+ T cells in alopecia areata. Study-wide context: At a dose of 5 to 10 mg twice daily, oral tofacitinib was given to treated patients.

Noted treatment: oral pan-JAK inhibitor, 5-10 mg twice daily. The sequencing template was cDNA reverse transcribed from extracted RNA. Profiled with immunoSEQ multiplex PCR; TCRdb holds only in-frame clones, not every one. The top ten clones hold roughly 13% of a sample with approximately 140,000 clones, 70% to 90% of them seen once. Trimming cost V 4 bases and J 1 base, with 13 bases left between them. Germline V gives CDR1 SQVTM, CDR2 ANQGSEA. The CDR3 extends over 14 amino acids. The chain uses TRBV29-1 and TRBJ2-5; D is uncertain. This TCR derives from a human donor with alopecia areata. The sample was CD8+ T cells sorted from blood, taken at week 4, from a patient treated with tofacitinib. The CDR3 bases are TGCAGCGTTGCGTCCCGTAACGGCCAAGAGACCCAGTACTTC. This gives the protein CSVASRNGQETQYF.